The source of this T cell receptor (beta chain) is a study of PD-1 blockade in mismatch repair-deficient tumors. Study in general: All were previously treated, progressing patients with eleven to twelve mismatch repair-deficient cancer types.

Findings and limits, study-wide: Tumor-resident clones, often undetectable pretreatment in blood, expanded then contracted after pembrolizumab.

All patients were mismatch repair deficient, assessed by either PCR or immunohistochemistry. As regards this clone: What it binds is unknown.

CDR1 is MGHRA and CDR2 is YSYEKL in the germline V gene. V lost 1 base and J lost 4, with 13 bases in between. The CDR3 runs to 16 residues. Sequencing used immunoSEQ multiplex PCR; TCRdb keeps in-frame clones, though not all of them. The sample has over 100,000 clones; about 83% are singletons. Here the sequenced sample was peripheral blood, taken approximately 60 weeks after starting pembrolizumab. The chain combines TRBV4-1 with TRBJ2-2; perhaps TRBD1 as D (5 bases). This clonotype originated in an adult with mismatch repair-deficient cancer. The CDR3 region is CASSQGGGKSTGELFF. The DNA of the CDR3 is TGCGCCAGCAGCCAAGGGGGCGGAAAGTCCACCGGGGAGCTGTTTTTT.